This T cell receptor beta chain came from a study of cytomegalovirus exposure and HLA in healthy donors. With 60 Vbeta and 13 Jbeta primers, the PCR was carried out. Sequencing used immunoSEQ multiplex PCR; TCRdb keeps in-frame clones, though not all of them. The sample has hundreds of thousands of clones; over 65% are singletons. On this clone: Its target is not known.

Regarding the study as a whole: In a later analysis, specific HLA alleles were associated with 15,000 to 20,000 TCR beta sequences at a 0.05 false discovery rate.

Between the trimmed V and J ends, which lost 2 bases and 4 bases, there was a span of 13 bases. The CDR3 is 16 amino acids. In germline, CDR1 is SGHRS, CDR2 YFSETQ. Healthy bone marrow donors made up the cohort. The sequencing input was PBMCs. The receptor comes from a middle-aged man in good health and CMV-seronegative. The chain recombines TRBV5-1 with TRBJ1-6; the D is unclear. The CDR3 bases are TGCGCCAGCAGCTTCGACTCCCCGGGGTATAATTCACCCCTCCACTTT. It codes for CASSFDSPGYNSPLHF.